This TCR beta chain was retrieved from a study of shared clonotypes between healthy human individuals. General study points: Compared with clonotypes that all four donors shared, non-shared clonotypes had lower generation probabilities.

None of the donors, who were healthy HIV-negative adults, had recently had acute infections or vaccinations. Nashville, Tennessee was home to all donors, each a Caucasian adult. As regards this clone: Its antigen remains unidentified.

The input for sorted-subset replicate PCRs was about 0.2 ug DNA, some 30,000 T cell genomes. Profiling relied on immunoSEQ multiplex PCR, and the TCRdb table lists in-frame clones only, not all of them. The sample yields over 1.5 million clones, approximately 98% seen once. V lost 4 bases, J lost 2 bases, and 5 bases stayed unmatched. Germline CDR1 SGHNT, CDR2 YYREEE (reference sequence). This CDR3 contains 16 residues. The sequenced sample was naive CD4+ T cells sorted from blood. Subset of the sample: CD45RA+ positively selected. This chain joins TRBV5-4 and TRBJ2-3; TRBD2 matches 12 bases. This TCR was recovered from a young man in good health. This CDR3 reads CASSPGLAGSTDTQYF. CDR3 DNA: TGTGCCAGCAGCCCGGGACTAGCGGGCTCCACAGATACGCAGTATTTT.